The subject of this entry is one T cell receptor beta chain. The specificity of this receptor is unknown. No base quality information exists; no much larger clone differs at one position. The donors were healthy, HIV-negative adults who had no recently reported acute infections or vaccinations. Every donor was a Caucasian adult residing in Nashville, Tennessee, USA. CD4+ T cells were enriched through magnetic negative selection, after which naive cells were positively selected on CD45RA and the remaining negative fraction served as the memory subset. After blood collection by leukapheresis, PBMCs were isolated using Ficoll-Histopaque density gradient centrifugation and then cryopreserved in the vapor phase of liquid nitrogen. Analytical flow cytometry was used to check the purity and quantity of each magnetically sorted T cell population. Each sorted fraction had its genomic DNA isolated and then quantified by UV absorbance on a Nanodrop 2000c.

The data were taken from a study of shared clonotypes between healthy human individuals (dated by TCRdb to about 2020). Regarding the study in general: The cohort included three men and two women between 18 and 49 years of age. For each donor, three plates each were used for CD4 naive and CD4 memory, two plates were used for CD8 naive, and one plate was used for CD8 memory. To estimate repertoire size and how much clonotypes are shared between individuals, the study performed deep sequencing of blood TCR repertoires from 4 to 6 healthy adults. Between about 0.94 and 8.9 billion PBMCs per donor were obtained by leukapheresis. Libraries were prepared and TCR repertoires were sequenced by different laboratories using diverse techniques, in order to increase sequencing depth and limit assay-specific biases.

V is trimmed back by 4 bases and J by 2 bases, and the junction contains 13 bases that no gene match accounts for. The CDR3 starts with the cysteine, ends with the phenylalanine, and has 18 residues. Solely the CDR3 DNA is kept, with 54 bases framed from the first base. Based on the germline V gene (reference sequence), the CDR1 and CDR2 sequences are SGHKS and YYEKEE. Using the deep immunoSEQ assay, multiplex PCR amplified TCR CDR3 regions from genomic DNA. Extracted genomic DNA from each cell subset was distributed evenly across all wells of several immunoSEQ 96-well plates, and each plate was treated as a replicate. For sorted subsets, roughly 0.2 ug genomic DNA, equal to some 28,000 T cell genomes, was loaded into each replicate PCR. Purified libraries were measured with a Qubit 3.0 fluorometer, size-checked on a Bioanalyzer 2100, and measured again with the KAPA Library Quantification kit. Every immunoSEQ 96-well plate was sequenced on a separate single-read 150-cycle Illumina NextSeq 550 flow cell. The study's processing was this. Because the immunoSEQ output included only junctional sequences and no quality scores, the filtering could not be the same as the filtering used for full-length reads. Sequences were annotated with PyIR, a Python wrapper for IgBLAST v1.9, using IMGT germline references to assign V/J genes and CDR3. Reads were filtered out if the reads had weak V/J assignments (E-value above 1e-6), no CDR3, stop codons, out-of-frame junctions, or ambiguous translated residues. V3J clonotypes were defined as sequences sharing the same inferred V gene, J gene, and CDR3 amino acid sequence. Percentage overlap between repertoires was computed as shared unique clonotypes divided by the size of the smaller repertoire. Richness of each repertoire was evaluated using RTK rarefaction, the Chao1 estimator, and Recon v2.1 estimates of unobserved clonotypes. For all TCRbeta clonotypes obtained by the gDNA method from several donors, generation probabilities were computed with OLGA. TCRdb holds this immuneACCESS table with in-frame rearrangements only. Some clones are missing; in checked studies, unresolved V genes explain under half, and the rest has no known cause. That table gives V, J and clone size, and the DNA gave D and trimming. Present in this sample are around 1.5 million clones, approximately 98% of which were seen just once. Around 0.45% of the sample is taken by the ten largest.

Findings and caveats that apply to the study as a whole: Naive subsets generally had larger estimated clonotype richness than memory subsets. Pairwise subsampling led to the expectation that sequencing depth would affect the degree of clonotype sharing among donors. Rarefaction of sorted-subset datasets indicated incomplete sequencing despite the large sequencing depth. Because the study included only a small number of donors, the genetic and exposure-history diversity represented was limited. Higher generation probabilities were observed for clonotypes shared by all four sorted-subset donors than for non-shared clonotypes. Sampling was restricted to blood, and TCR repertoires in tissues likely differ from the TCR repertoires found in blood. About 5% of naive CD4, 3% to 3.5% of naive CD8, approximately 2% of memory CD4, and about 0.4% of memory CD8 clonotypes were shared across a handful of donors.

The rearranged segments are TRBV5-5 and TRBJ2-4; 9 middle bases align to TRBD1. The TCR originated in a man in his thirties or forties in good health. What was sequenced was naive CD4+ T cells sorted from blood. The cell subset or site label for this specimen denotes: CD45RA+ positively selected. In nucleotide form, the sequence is TGTGCCAGCAGCCGGTGGGACAGGGCCTCGGCGACCAAAAACATTCAGTACTTC. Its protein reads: CASSRWDRASATKNIQYF. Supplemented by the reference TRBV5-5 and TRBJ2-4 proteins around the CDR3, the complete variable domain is DAGVTQSPTHLIKTRGQQVTLRCSPISGHKSVSWYQQVLGQGPQFIFQYYEKEERGRGNFPDRFSARQFPNYSSELNVNALLLGDSALYLCASSRWDRASATKNIQYFGAGTRLSVL.